This TCR beta chain originates from a study of control samples from healthy donors and cancer patients. V gave up 3 bases and J gave up 0 bases; unmatched junction bases: 8. In germline, CDR1 is KGHSH, CDR2 LQKENI. This CDR3 region has 16 residues. Profiling relied on immunoSEQ multiplex PCR, and the TCRdb table lists in-frame clones only, not all of them. The table has 150,000 to 200,000 clones, about 90% seen once; the top ten hold approximately 2%. This receptor was obtained from a woman between 40 and 50 years old in good health. Sequencing was performed on blood. The chain employs TRBV18 and TRBJ2-7, with 7 positions matching TRBD2. As DNA, the CDR3 is TGTGCCAGCTCACCCTACTCGGGACTAAGCTCCTACGAGCAGTACTTC. As protein: CASSPYSGLSSYEQYF.